Listed here are 32 T cell receptor beta chains from one sample, sequenced in a study of T-cell memory formation after mild COVID-19. TCRdb reprocessed the 5' RACE reads via MiXCR and lists one record per CDR3 protein. The data hold 300,000 to 350,000 distinct CDR3 sequences, with around an eighth observed a single time. The sequencing sample was made of PBMCs or a T cell subset sorted from them (not recorded which). Receptor source: a man aged 18 to 29 who had mild COVID-19 (a few samples of this study predate the infection). Cell type and time point are not known.

The sample holds a few counts of this clonotype. The genes are TRBV5-1 and TRBJ2-6; D remains unclear. The V gene lost 0 bases and the J gene lost 0 bases, with 7 bases spanning the gap. The CDR3 spans 16 residues. Germline CDR1 reads SGHRS; CDR2 reads YFSETQ. The CDR3 sequence: CASSLGTNSGANVLTF. The CDR3 DNA follows: TGCGCCAGCAGCTTGGGAACAAACTCTGGGGCCAACGTCCTGACTTTC.

This clonotype was counted only a few times. The rearrangement links TRBV28 to TRBJ2-7; 7 nucleotides agree with TRBD1. This CDR3 has 13 amino acids. The V and J ends lost 7 bases and 2 bases, in that order; junction bases with no gene match: 5. CDR1 is MDHEN and CDR2 is SYDVKM in the germline V gene. The CDR3 here is CASNKQGPYEQYV. The CDR3 DNA sequence: TGTGCCAGCAACAAACAGGGGCCCTACGAGCAGTACGTC.

CDR3 residues: CASSLGSGRGGNQPQHF. The DNA for the CDR3 is TGTGCCAGCAGCTTAGGGTCTGGCAGGGGAGGCAATCAGCCCCAGCATTTT. The chain carries TRBV7-6 and TRBJ1-5; possibly TRBD1 for D (6 bases). Trimming shortened V by 1 base and J by 2 bases, and 15 bases separated the two germline ends. Germline V gene lookup returns CDR1 SGHVS and CDR2 FNYEAQ. CDR3 size: 17 residues. The whole variable domain, filled in from reference TRBV7-6 and TRBJ1-5, reads GAGVSQSPRYKVTKRGQDVALRCDPISGHVSLYWYRQALGQGPEFLTYFNYEAQQDKSGLPNDRFSAERPEGSISTLTIQRTEQRDSAMYRCASSLGSGRGGNQPQHFGDGTRLSIL.

The genes are TRBV6-1 and TRBJ2-3; TRBD2 matches at 8 bases. This CDR3 contains 13 residues. The V segment lost 8 bases and the J segment 8 bases; nucleotides outside the gene matches: 9. Germline lookup yields CDR1 MNHNS and CDR2 SASEGT. CDR3 in amino acids: CASSGRGAPTQYF. DNA of the CDR3: TGTGCCAGCTCCGGGCGGGGGGCCCCTACGCAGTATTTT.

The chain uses TRBV6-2 or TRBV6-3 and TRBJ2-5; possible D gene TRBD1, 5 bases. Germline-derived CDR1 and CDR2 are MNHEY and SVGEGT. CDR3 length: 12 residues. The V end was cut by 8 bases, the J end by 3 bases, with 10 bases between. CDR3 sequence (DNA): TGTGCCAGCCGTTGGGGCGAAGAGACCCAGTACTTC. Translation gives CASRWGEETQYF.

This clonotype has more than one count but fewer than ten. This chain joins TRBV19 and TRBJ2-1, with D perhaps being TRBD1 or TRBD2 (5 bases each). The CDR3 loop spans 15 amino acids. Germline V gene lookup returns CDR1 LNHDA and CDR2 SQIVND (reference sequence). V was trimmed by 3 bases and J by 7 bases, leaving 16 bases between them. The DNA of the CDR3 is TGTGCCAGTAGTATTTACCGGGACGCCCAAAATGAGCAGTTCTTC. Translation: CASSIYRDAQNEQFF.

This clonotype was seen more than once but under ten times. V and J are TRBV12-3 or TRBV12-4 and TRBJ2-7; D is possibly TRBD2 (5 bases). This CDR3 has 13 residues. Trimming shortened V by 2 bases and J by 5 bases, and 10 bases separated the two germline ends. CDR3 coding DNA: TGTGCCAGCAGTTTAAGGCCGGGAAACGAGCAGTACTTC. Its protein product is CASSLRPGNEQYF.

This clonotype has more than one count but fewer than ten. The V gene is TRBV9, the J gene TRBJ1-5; 10 nucleotides agree with TRBD1. This CDR3 has 14 residues. With V trimmed by 4 bases and J by 5 bases, 3 bases remained unmatched. Germline V gives CDR1 SGDLS, CDR2 YYNGEE. The CDR3 loop is CASSRGTGDQPQHF. The CDR3 nucleotides are TGTGCCAGCAGCCGAGGGACAGGGGATCAGCCCCAGCATTTT. The full variable domain, its missing parts supplied by reference TRBV9 and TRBJ1-5, is DSGVTQTPKHLITATGQRVTLRCSPRSGDLSVYWYQQSLDQGLQFLIQYYNGEERAKGNILERFSAQQFPDLHSELNLSSLELGDSALYFCASSRGTGDQPQHFGDGTRLSIL.

About this clonotype: Its ends do not fully match the called genes, so a read error is possible. This chain uses TRBV6-5 with TRBJ1-5; D gene uncertain. Germline CDR1 and CDR2: MNHEY and SVGAGI. The CDR3 runs 13 residues. Written as DNA, the CDR3 is TGTGACAGCAGTTACGCCTGGAATCAGCCCCAGCATTTT. Amino acids: CDSSYAWNQPQHF.

This clonotype has more than one count but fewer than ten. V and J are TRBV5-1 and TRBJ2-1; no clear D. CDR1 is SGHRS, CDR2 YFSETQ, per germline. CDR3 length: 14 residues. The V gene lost 4 bases and the J gene lost 0 bases, with 8 bases spanning the gap. In DNA, the CDR3 is TGCGCCAGCAGCAGGCCTCCCTCCTACAATGAGCAGTTCTTC. It specifies CASSRPPSYNEQFF.

This clonotype showed up just a few times. The chain recombines TRBV7-6 with TRBJ1-3; D not certain. CDR3 length equals 17 residues. The V end was cut by 1 base, the J end by 0 bases, with 13 bases between. The germline V gene encodes CDR1 SGHVS and CDR2 FNYEAQ. Here the CDR3 DNA reads TGTGCCAGCAGCTTAGAGGGAGAGGTGCTCTCTGGAAACACCATATATTTT. This encodes CASSLEGEVLSGNTIYF.

This clonotype was seen a few times. The CDR3 DNA reads TGCGCCAGCAGCCAAGATCTCGAGGGAGACTATGGCTACACCTTC. Its translation: CASSQDLEGDYGYTF. The rearrangement links TRBV4-3 to TRBJ1-2; no clear D. The ends were cut back, 0 bases at V and 3 bases at J, with 11 bases in the middle. The CDR3 is 15 residues long. Per the germline V gene, CDR1 is LGHNA and CDR2 is YSLEER.

This clonotype was seen more than once but under ten times. V usage is TRBV7-9 and J usage is TRBJ2-7; D is ambiguous. Deletions cut 4 bases from V and 6 bases from J, with 16 bases between. Germline CDR1 is SEHNR and CDR2 is FQNEAQ (reference sequence). This CDR3 is 14 amino acids long. The CDR3 protein is CASSSRATGGEQYV. The CDR3 DNA sequence: TGTGCCAGCAGCTCCCGCGCCACGGGCGGCGAGCAGTACGTC.

This clonotype was seen a few times. V usage is TRBV24-1 and J usage is TRBJ1-2; D gene unclear. There are 14 residues in the CDR3. V was shortened by 3 bases and J by 5 bases, with 12 bases between the two germline ends. Germline CDR1 and CDR2: KGHDR and SFDVKD. This chain's CDR3 is CATSDPRSGYGYTF. The CDR3 DNA reads TGTGCCACCAGTGATCCTAGATCTGGGTATGGCTACACCTTC.

CDR3 amino acids: CASSSGLAGGTDTQYF. The CDR3 DNA follows: TGCGCCAGCAGCTCTGGACTAGCGGGGGGCACAGATACGCAGTATTTT. The rearrangement uses TRBV5-1 and TRBJ2-3, with 13 bases identical to TRBD2. The CDR3 has 16 amino acids. Trimming cost V 3 bases and J 1 base; bases outside gene matches: 2. Per germline, CDR1 SGHRS and CDR2 YFSETQ. The entire variable domain, with the rest obtained from reference TRBV5-1 and TRBJ2-3, is as follows: KAGVTQTPRYLIKTRGQQVTLSCSPISGHRSVSWYQQTPGQGLQFLFEYFSETQRNKGNFPGRFSGRQFSNSRSEMNVSTLELGDSALYLCASSSGLAGGTDTQYFGPGTRLTVL.

This clonotype was seen a handful of times. The chain employs TRBV7-9 and TRBJ2-7, with 9 bases matching TRBD1. CDR1 is SEHNR and CDR2 is FQNEAQ in the germline V gene (reference sequence). The CDR3 has 16 amino acids. The V and J ends lost 2 bases and 3 bases, in that order; junction bases with no gene match: 8. The CDR3 spells CASSLPTGDRVYEQYF. DNA for the CDR3: TGTGCCAGCAGCTTACCCACCGGGGACAGGGTCTACGAGCAGTACTTC.

This clonotype has only a few counts. This chain joins TRBV9 and TRBJ2-6, with D unclear. Trimming removed 4 bases at V and 4 bases at J, with 18 bases between. This CDR3 is built from 17 residues. Germline lookup yields CDR1 SGDLS and CDR2 YYNGEE. Here the CDR3 DNA reads TGTGCCAGCAGCTTATTCATAGGGTCCTCAGGGGCCAACGTCCTGACTTTC. This codes for CASSLFIGSSGANVLTF. Complete variable domain (other parts from reference TRBV9 and TRBJ2-6): DSGVTQTPKHLITATGQRVTLRCSPRSGDLSVYWYQQSLDQGLQFLIQYYNGEERAKGNILERFSAQQFPDLHSELNLSSLELGDSALYFCASSLFIGSSGANVLTFGAGSRLTVL.

This clonotype was detected a few times. The genes are TRBV6-6 and TRBJ2-7; 7 bases fit TRBD1. V lost 2 bases to trimming and J lost 4 bases; unmatched junction nucleotides: 11. The CDR3 extends over 16 amino acids. The germline gives CDR1 MNHNY, CDR2 SVGAGI (reference sequence). This chain's CDR3 is CASSYLIQGPNYEQYF. As DNA, the CDR3 is TGTGCCAGCAGTTACCTGATACAGGGGCCCAATTACGAGCAGTACTTC.

V gene TRBV12-3 or TRBV12-4 combines with J gene TRBJ1-3; D not certain. The CDR3 runs 13 residues. Trimming took 7 bases from V and 2 from J, leaving 9 bases between them. The DNA of the CDR3 is TGTGCCAGCACCCCGGTTGCTGGAAACACCATATATTTT. Its translation is CASTPVAGNTIYF.

The V and J genes are TRBV7-2 and TRBJ2-5; 8 bases are shared with TRBD2. Germline CDR1 is SGHTA and CDR2 is FQGNSA. V was pared by 7 bases and J by 5 bases, with 12 bases of the junction left unmatched. This CDR3 comprises 15 residues. CDR3 protein: CASTPGGGQHETQYF. CDR3 coding DNA: TGTGCCAGCACCCCCGGGGGGGGCCAGCACGAGACCCAGTACTTC.

This clonotype was counted many times. The chain employs TRBV12-3 or TRBV12-4 and TRBJ1-5, with D possibly matching TRBD1 (6 bases). The V end lost 7 bases, the J end lost 9 bases, and 19 bases lay between the germline ends. This CDR3 has 14 residues. Written as DNA, the CDR3 is TGTGCCAGCACCGCTACCACAGGGCTAGGGCCCCAGCATTTT. Its translation is CASTATTGLGPQHF.

This clonotype was counted a few times. The chain joins TRBV6-2 or TRBV6-3 to TRBJ2-1, with a possible D match to TRBD2 (6 bases). CDR1 and CDR2 from the germline V gene are MNHEY and SVGEGT. The V and J ends lost 0 bases and 12 bases respectively, with 21 bases between them. This CDR3 is built from 16 residues. The DNA for the CDR3 is TGTGCCAGCAGTTACTCGAAATTGTCGGGGGACCATGGGCAGTTCTTC. Its translation: CASSYSKLSGDHGQFF.

The chain joins TRBV6-2 or TRBV6-3 to TRBJ2-1; no clear D gene. This CDR3 region has 13 residues. Germline loops: CDR1 MNHEY, CDR2 SVGEGT. The V end lost 5 bases, the J end lost 3 bases, and 8 bases lay between the germline ends. The CDR3 bases are TGTGCCAGCAGTCCCAGCTACTACAATGAGCAGTTCTTC. This gives the protein CASSPSYYNEQFF.

The sample holds a few counts of this clonotype. The genes are TRBV5-5 and TRBJ1-1; a weak D match, TRBD1 (5 bases). CDR1 is SGHKS and CDR2 is YYEKEE in the germline V gene (reference sequence). The CDR3 has 14 residues. V was pared by 3 bases and J by 6 bases, with 15 bases between. The chain's CDR3 is CASSWGRLAAEAFF. CDR3 DNA sequence: TGTGCCAGCAGCTGGGGACGGCTTGCGGCTGAAGCTTTCTTT. The whole variable domain, filled in from reference TRBV5-5 and TRBJ1-1, reads DAGVTQSPTHLIKTRGQQVTLRCSPISGHKSVSWYQQVLGQGPQFIFQYYEKEERGRGNFPDRFSARQFPNYSSELNVNALLLGDSALYLCASSWGRLAAEAFFGQGTRLTVV.

The V and J genes are TRBV14 and TRBJ1-5; D ambiguous. This CDR3 has 13 amino acids. Trimming took off 1 base at V and 6 bases at J, with 7 bases between the two ends. The germline gives CDR1 SGHDN, CDR2 FVKESK. The chain's CDR3 is CASSQGFGQPQHF. Here the CDR3 DNA reads TGTGCCAGCAGCCAAGGGTTCGGTCAGCCCCAGCATTTT.

The chain couples TRBV20-1 to TRBJ2-7; maybe TRBD2 (5 bases). Germline values: CDR1 DFQATT, CDR2 SNEGSKA (reference sequence). The CDR3 is 13 residues long. The V gene lost 6 bases and the J gene lost 0 bases, with 12 bases spanning the gap. CDR3: CSATTGSSYEQYF. The CDR3 nucleotides are TGCAGTGCAACCACGGGGAGCTCCTACGAGCAGTACTTC.

V is TRBV29-1 and J is TRBJ2-1; 7 bases align to TRBD2. The CDR3 is 13 amino acids. Looked up from germline, CDR1 is SQVTM and CDR2 is ANQGSEA. V lost 6 bases and J lost 7; bases outside the gene matches: 9. In DNA form, the CDR3 reads TGCAGCGTGGTAGCGGGTAGTGAAAATGAGCAGTTCTTC. Amino acids: CSVVAGSENEQFF.

This clonotype was seen more than once but under ten times. The V gene is TRBV5-6, the J gene TRBJ2-1; D not resolved. This CDR3 spans 13 amino acids. Germline values: CDR1 SGHDT, CDR2 YYEEEE. Deletions cut 3 bases from V and 1 base from J, with 5 bases between. In DNA form, the CDR3 reads TGTGCCAGCAGCTATATTTCCTACAATGAGCAGTTCTTC. Its protein is CASSYISYNEQFF.

This clonotype occurred once. The DNA for the CDR3 is TGCAGCGTCCGGAAAGACGGCTACACCTTC. Amino acid sequence: CSVRKDGYTF. The rearrangement joins TRBV29-1 to TRBJ1-2; D not resolved. This CDR3 is built from 10 residues. The V end was cut by 6 bases, the J end by 8 bases, with 10 bases between. Germline V gene sequence: CDR1 SQVTM, CDR2 ANQGSEA.

This chain's CDR3 is CASSGTGGRNQPQHF. CDR3 nucleotide sequence: TGTGCCAGCAGTGGGACAGGGGGCCGCAATCAGCCCCAGCATTTT. The rearrangement uses TRBV12-3 or TRBV12-4 and TRBJ1-5, with TRBD1 matching over 12 bases. This CDR3 is built from 15 residues. With V trimmed by 5 bases and J by 2 bases, 1 base remained unmatched.

V gene TRBV5-1 combines with J gene TRBJ2-3; 7 positions match TRBD2. The CDR3 has 15 residues. CDR1 is SGHRS, CDR2 YFSETQ, per germline. V dropped 4 bases and J dropped 4; count of bases not matched to a gene: 9. The CDR3 is CASSIPRGTSDTQYF. As DNA, the CDR3 is TGCGCCAGCAGCATCCCGCGGGGGACCTCAGATACGCAGTATTTT.

The rearrangement uses TRBV11-2 and TRBJ2-3; 12 bases line up with TRBD2. Per germline, CDR1 SGHAT and CDR2 FQNNGV. The CDR3 has 15 amino acids. The V and J ends lost 2 bases and 7 bases, in that order; junction bases with no gene match: 4. CDR3: CASSLRLAGGHTQYF. As DNA, the CDR3 is TGTGCCAGCAGCTTACGGCTAGCGGGGGGGCATACGCAGTATTTT.